This entry is about one T cell receptor (beta chain). The data originate from a study of blood T cell repertoires in COVID-19. Whole-study context: Samples taken during acute and convalescent COVID-19 were collected in the United States, Italy and Spain.

In the authors' methods: Researchers report that nucleated cell counts were estimated from reference gene primer amplification. TCRdb's table, derived via immunoSEQ multiplex PCR, lists solely in-frame clones and lacks some. V, J and clone size are taken as reported in that table, and D and trimming were inferred from the DNA itself. The table has 95,000 to 100,000 clones, 85% seen once; the top ten hold less than 2%. This CDR3 contains 13 residues. V lost 5 bases and J lost 6, with 11 bases in between. Germline-derived CDR1 and CDR2 are MDHEN and SYDVKM. This rearrangement joins TRBV28 to TRBJ1-5, with a possible D match to TRBD1 (6 bases). The receptor's source is a woman aged 65 to 85 with active or convalescent COVID-19. Sequencing was performed on peripheral blood. CDR3 DNA: TGTGCCAGCAGTATGAACAGGGCTCAGCCCCAGCATTTT. Its protein is CASSMNRAQPQHF.